These T cell receptor beta chains were read from a single sample in a study of T cells after yellow fever vaccination. Via MiXCR, TCRdb re-called the 5' RACE reads, giving one row per CDR3 protein. The repertoire consists of hundreds of thousands of distinct CDR3 sequences, with around 3.9% occurring once and the leading ten covering around 22%. Material: PBMCs, obtained on the day of the yellow fever booster vaccination. All receptors come from a man between 18 and 29 years old who received the YFV17D yellow fever vaccine. Each CDR3 is given with its conserved first and last residue. A D gene is named only where the DNA matches it firmly. Clone size is given as once, few, many or a size class.

>TRBD1|TRBV10-3|TRBJ2-3|many
TGTGCCATCAGTGAGTCACAGGGGAACCCAGATACGCAGTATTTT
CAISESQGNPDTQYF
>TRBD2|TRBV7-3|TRBJ2-3|many
TGTGCCAGCAGCCCACCCCTGGGTAGCGGGGGGGCCCCAGATACGCAGTATTTT
CASSPPLGSGGAPDTQYF
>.|TRBV9|TRBJ2-5|many
TGTGCCAGCAGCGTAGTCCCAGGGACGGAGACCCAGTACTTC
CASSVVPGTETQYF
>TRBD2|TRBV20-1|TRBJ2-7|many
TGCAGTGCTCACTTCGGGACTAGCGGTTCCTACGAGCAGTACTTC
CSAHFGTSGSYEQYF
>.|TRBV5-1|TRBJ1-6|few
TGCGCCAGCAGCCTGTCCCCCGGGGCCGGTAATTCACCCCTCCACTTT
CASSLSPGAGNSPLHF
>.|TRBV2|TRBJ1-2|few
TGTGCCAGCAGGCGGGACACGGAGGGAATCGGGGGTGGCTACACCTTC
CASRRDTEGIGGGYTF
>.|TRBV7-9|TRBJ1-5|many
TGTGCCAGCGGCAGGGATAATCAGCCCCAGCATTTT
CASGRDNQPQHF
>.|TRBV12-3/TRBV12-4|TRBJ1-6|many
TGTGCCAGCAGACTAGGCTTGGCGGGTTCACCCCTCCACTTT
CASRLGLAGSPLHF
>.|TRBV10-3|TRBJ2-1|many
TGTGCCATCAGTGAGTCGCAGGTCAACGAGCAGTTCTTC
CAISESQVNEQFF
>.|TRBV12-3/TRBV12-4|TRBJ1-1|many
TGTGCCAGCAGTCCACAAGACAGAGACACTGAAGCTTTCTTT
CASSPQDRDTEAFF
>TRBD2|TRBV14|TRBJ2-2|many
TGTGCCAGCAGCCCTGGTCGTTGGACTAGCGCGTTTCCCGGGGAGCTGTTTTTT
CASSPGRWTSAFPGELFF
>TRBD1|TRBV5-1|TRBJ1-2|many
TGCGCCAGCAGCTTGGAAATTTTAACAGGGGGCTATGGCTACACCTTC
CASSLEILTGGYGYTF
>TRBD1|TRBV4-1|TRBJ1-1|few
TGCGCCAGCAGCCTTTCCGGGACAGGGGGAACTGAAGCTTTCTTT
CASSLSGTGGTEAFF